This TCR beta chain is drawn from a study of human T cells and chemical hapten exposure. Germline-derived CDR1 and CDR2 are LGHNA and YSLEER. The CDR3 extends over 14 amino acids. Trimming removed 1 base from V and 10 bases from J, with 11 bases in between. Time point meaning: patch test 1, 2 weeks after DPC sensitization. The sample's treatment: therapeutic diphenylcyclopropenone sensitization with weekly scalp DPC. Via MiXCR, TCRdb re-called the RACE reads, giving one row per CDR3 protein. The sample holds 150,000 to 200,000 distinct CDR3 sequences, 13% to 15% seen once. The sample consisted of whole blood, taken in connection with sensitization to the hapten diphenylcyclopropenone (DPC). The clonotype was recovered from a woman under 40 with alopecia areata. Some clones in this sample may be carry-over from other donors' samples. The chain carries TRBV4-3 and TRBJ1-6, with D tentatively TRBD1 (5 bases). DNA for the CDR3: TGCGCCAGCAGCCAAGTAACAGGCAAATCACCCCTCCACTTT. It codes for CASSQVTGKSPLHF.